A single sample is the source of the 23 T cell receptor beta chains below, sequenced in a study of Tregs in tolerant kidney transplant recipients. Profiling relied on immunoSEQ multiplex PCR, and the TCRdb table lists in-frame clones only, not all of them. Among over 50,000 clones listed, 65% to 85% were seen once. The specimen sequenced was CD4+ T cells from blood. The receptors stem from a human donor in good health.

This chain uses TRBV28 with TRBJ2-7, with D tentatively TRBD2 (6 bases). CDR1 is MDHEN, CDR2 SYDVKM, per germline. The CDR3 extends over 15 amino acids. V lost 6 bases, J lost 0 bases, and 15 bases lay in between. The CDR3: CASSSGGVSSYEQYF. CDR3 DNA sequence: TGTGCCAGCAGCTCCGGAGGGGTCTCCTCCTACGAGCAGTACTTC.

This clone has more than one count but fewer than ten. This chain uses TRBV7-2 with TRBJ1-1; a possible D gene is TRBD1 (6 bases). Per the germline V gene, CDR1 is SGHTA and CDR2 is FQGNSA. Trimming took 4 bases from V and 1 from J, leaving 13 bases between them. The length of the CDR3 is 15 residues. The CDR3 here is CASSSRTGWNTEAFF. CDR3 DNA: TGTGCCAGCAGCTCTAGAACAGGGTGGAACACTGAAGCTTTCTTT.

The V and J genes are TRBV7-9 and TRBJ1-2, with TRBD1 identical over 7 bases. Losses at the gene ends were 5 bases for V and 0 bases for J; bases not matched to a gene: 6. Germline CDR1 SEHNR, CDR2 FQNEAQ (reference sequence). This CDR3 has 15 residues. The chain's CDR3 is CASSPFGQANYGYTF. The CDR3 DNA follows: TGTGCCAGCAGCCCCTTCGGACAGGCTAACTATGGCTACACCTTC.

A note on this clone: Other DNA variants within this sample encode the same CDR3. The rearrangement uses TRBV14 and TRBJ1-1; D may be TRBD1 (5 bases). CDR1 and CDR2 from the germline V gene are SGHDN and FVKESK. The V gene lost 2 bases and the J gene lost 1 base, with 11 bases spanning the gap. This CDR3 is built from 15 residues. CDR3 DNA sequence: TGTGCCAGCAGCCAAAGGTCAGGGAGGAACACTGAAGCTTTCTTT. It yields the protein CASSQRSGRNTEAFF.

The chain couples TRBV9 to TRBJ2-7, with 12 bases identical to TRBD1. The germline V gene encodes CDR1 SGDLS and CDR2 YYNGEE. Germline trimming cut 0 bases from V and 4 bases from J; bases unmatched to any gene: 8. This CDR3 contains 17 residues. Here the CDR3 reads CASSVGLGTGGLYEQYF. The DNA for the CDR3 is TGTGCCAGCAGCGTAGGTCTGGGGACAGGGGGCTTGTACGAGCAGTACTTC.

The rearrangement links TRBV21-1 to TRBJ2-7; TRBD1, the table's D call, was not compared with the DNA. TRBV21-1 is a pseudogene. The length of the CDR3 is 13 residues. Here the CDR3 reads CASSKAQSYEQYF. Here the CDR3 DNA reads TGTGCCAGCAGCAAAGCTCAATCCTACGAGCAGTACTTC.

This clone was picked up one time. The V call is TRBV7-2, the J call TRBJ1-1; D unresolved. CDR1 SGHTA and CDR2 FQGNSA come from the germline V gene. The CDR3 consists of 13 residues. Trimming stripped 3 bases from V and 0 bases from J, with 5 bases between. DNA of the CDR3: TGTGCCAGCAGCTTCCAGGTGAACACTGAAGCTTTCTTT. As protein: CASSFQVNTEAFF.

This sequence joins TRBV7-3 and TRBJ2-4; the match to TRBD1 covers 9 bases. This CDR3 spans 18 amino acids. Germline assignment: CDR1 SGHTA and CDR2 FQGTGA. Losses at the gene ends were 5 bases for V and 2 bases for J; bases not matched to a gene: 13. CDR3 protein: CASSPQPSGTGTKNIQYF. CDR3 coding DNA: TGTGCCAGCAGCCCTCAACCCTCCGGGACAGGGACCAAAAACATTCAGTACTTC.

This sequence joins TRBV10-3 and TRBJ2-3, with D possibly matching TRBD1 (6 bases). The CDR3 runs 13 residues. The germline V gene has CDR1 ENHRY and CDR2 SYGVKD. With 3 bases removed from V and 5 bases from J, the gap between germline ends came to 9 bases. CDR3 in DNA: TGTGCCATCAGTGATATCAGGGGAGATACGCAGTATTTT. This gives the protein CAISDIRGDTQYF.

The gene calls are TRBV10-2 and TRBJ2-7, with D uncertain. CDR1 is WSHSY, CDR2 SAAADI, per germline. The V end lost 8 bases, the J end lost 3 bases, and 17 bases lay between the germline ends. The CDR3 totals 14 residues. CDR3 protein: CASAEILGVYEQYF. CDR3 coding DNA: TGCGCCAGCGCCGAGATTCTAGGAGTCTACGAGCAGTACTTC.

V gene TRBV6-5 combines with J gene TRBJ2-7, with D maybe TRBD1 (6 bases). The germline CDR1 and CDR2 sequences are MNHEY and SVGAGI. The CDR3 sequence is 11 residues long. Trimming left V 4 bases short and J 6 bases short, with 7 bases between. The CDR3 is CASSFRGEQYF. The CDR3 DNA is TGTGCCAGCAGTTTCAGGGGCGAGCAGTACTTC.

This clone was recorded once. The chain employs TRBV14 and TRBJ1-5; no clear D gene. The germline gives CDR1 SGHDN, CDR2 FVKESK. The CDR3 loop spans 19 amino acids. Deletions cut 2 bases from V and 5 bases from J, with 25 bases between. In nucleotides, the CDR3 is TGTGCCAGCAGCCAAAAACGGGTCCCAGTGGTCGGGGTCGATCAGCCCCAGCATTTT. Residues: CASSQKRVPVVGVDQPQHF.

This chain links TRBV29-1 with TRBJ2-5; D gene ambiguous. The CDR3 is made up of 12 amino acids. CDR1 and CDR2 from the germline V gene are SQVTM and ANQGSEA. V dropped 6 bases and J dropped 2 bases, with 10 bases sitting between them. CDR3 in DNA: TGCAGCGTCCTCGACGGACAAGAGACCCAGTACTTC. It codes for CSVLDGQETQYF.

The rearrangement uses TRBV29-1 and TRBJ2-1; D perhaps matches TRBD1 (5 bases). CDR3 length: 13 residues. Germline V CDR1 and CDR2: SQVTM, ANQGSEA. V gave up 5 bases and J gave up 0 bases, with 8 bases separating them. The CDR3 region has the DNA TGCAGCGTTATGACAGACTCCTACAATGAGCAGTTCTTC. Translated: CSVMTDSYNEQFF.

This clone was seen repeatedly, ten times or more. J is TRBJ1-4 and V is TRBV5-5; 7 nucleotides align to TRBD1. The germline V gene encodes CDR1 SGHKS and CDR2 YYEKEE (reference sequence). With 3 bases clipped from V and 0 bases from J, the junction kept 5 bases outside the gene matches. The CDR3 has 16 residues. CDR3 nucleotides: TGTGCCAGCAGCTACGACAGGGAAGCAACTAATGAAAAACTGTTTTTT. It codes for CASSYDREATNEKLFF.

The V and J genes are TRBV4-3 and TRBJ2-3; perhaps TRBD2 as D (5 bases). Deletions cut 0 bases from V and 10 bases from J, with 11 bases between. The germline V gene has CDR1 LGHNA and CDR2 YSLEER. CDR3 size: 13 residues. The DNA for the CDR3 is TGCGCCAGCAGCCAAGATACCGCCGGGGCGCAGTATTTT. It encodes CASSQDTAGAQYF.

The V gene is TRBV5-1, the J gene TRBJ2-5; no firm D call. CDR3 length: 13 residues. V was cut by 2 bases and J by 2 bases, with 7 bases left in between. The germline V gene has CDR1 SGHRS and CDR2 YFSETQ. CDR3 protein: CASSFTRQETQYF. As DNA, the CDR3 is TGCGCCAGCAGCTTCACGAGACAAGAGACCCAGTACTTC.

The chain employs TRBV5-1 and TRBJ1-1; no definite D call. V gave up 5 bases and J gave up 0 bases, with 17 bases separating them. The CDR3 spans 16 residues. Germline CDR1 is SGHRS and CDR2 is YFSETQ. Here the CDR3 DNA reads TGCGCCAGCAGGCCCCATTTGATCGACTTGAACACTGAAGCTTTCTTT. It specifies CASRPHLIDLNTEAFF.

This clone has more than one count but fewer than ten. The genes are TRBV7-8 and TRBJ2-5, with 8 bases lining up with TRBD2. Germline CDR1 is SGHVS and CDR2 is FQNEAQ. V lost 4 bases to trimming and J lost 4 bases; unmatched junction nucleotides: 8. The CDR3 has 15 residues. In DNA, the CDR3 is TGTGCCAGCAGCTCGCGACCGGGACTAGGAGAGACCCAGTACTTC. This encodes CASSSRPGLGETQYF.

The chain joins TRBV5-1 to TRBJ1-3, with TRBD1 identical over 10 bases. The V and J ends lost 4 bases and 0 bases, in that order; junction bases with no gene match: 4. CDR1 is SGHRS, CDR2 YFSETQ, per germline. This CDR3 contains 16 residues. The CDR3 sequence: CASSPGTGDSGNTIYF. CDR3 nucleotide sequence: TGCGCCAGCAGCCCCGGGACAGGGGACTCTGGAAACACCATATATTTT.

The CDR3 bases are TGTGCCAGCAGCGTGGACAGGACCGGGGAGCTGTTTTTT. It specifies CASSVDRTGELFF. The rearrangement links TRBV5-4 to TRBJ2-2, with 7 bases matching TRBD1. The CDR3 sequence is 13 residues long. The germline V gene has CDR1 SGHNT and CDR2 YYREEE (reference sequence). V trimming: 4 bases; J trimming: 5 bases; junction bases outside the gene matches: 2.

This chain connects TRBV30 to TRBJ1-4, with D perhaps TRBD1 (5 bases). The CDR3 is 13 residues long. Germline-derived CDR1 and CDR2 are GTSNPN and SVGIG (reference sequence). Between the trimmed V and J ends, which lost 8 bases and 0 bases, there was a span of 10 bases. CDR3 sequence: CAAGGATNEKLFF. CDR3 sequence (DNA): TGTGCCGCAGGAGGGGCAACTAATGAAAAACTGTTTTTT.

The CDR3 DNA is TGCGCCAGCACTCCCAGGACACCCACCTACGAGCAGTACTTC. Translating gives CASTPRTPTYEQYF. V and J are TRBV23-1 and TRBJ2-7, with a possible D match to TRBD1 (5 bases). TRBV23-1 is an open reading frame whose function is uncertain. This CDR3 is 14 amino acids long. V was cut by 7 bases and J by 2 bases, with 15 bases left in between.